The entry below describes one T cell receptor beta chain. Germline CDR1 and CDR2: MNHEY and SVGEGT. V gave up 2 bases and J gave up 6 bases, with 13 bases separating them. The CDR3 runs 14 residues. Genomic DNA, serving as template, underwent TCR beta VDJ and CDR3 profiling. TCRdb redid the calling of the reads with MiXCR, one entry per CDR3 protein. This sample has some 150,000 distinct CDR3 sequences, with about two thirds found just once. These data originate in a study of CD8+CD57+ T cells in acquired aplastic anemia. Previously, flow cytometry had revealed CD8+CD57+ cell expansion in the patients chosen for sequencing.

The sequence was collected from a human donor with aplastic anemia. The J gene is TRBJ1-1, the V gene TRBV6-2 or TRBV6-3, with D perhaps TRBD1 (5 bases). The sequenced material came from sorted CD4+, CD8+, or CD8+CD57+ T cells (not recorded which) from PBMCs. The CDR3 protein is CASSYPRTPPEAFF. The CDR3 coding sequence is TGTGCCAGCAGTTACCCGCGGACACCTCCTGAAGCTTTCTTT.